This record looks at one T cell receptor beta chain sequence and its context. The antigen is unknown. These data come from a study of response to subunit inactivated influenza vaccine. Study findings and constraints: Authors suggested seasonal influenza vaccinations each recruit few new T cells.

TCRdb independently ran MiXCR on the RT-PCR reads; one entry per CDR3 protein. This sample has roughly 520,000 distinct CDR3 sequences, with approximately 24% found just once. CDR3 size: 15 residues. The germline gives CDR1 DFQATT, CDR2 SNEGSKA (reference sequence). V lost 0 bases, J lost 6 bases, and 4 bases stayed unmatched. The starting material was CD4+ T cells sorted from PBMCs, obtained roughly 5 days after vaccination. The receptor was derived from a man aged 50 or older who received an inactivated influenza vaccine. The gene calls are TRBV20-1 and TRBJ2-3; 12 bases are shared with TRBD2. The CDR3 DNA follows: TGCAGTGCTAGAGATACTAGCGGGAGGAGGGATACGCAGTATTTT. It translates to CSARDTSGRRDTQYF.